This record covers a single TCR beta chain. The antigen it recognizes is unknown. No qualities accompany the bases; no much larger clone lies one base away. Patients with a history of autoimmune disease or receiving systemic immunosuppression were excluded from the trial. Peripheral blood for TCR sequencing was drawn from every dose cohort at baseline, at cycle 4 day 1 and at cycle 7 day 1. Samples came from an open-label, multicenter, first-in-human phase I dose-escalation trial of ivuxolimab. The trial enrolled adults with locally advanced or metastatic head and neck squamous cell, hepatocellular, melanoma or renal cell carcinoma. Before TCR sequencing, CD4+ T cells and CD8+ T cells were sorted from peripheral blood as separate populations. The data were taken from a study of OX40 agonist ivuxolimab in advanced cancers. Notes on the research overall: Ivuxolimab, which targeted the costimulatory receptor OX40 (CD134), was an agonistic, fully human IgG2 monoclonal antibody. Intravenous ivuxolimab was administered to patients every 2 weeks at six dose levels: 0.01, 0.1, 0.3, 1.5, 3 and 10 mg/kg. Of the roughly 51 dose-escalation patients, hepatocellular carcinoma was present in about 19, melanoma in around 15, renal cell carcinoma in 9 and head and neck cancer in 9. In the dose-escalation cohort, around four fifths of patients were male, and the mean age was around 65 years with a range of roughly 23 to 90. Prior anti-PD-1, anti-PD-L1 or anti-CTLA-4 therapy was permitted, and checkpoint inhibitors had been received by roughly two fifths of dose-escalation patients. Partial responses occurred in three dose-escalation patients, of whom one had hepatocellular carcinoma and two had cutaneous melanoma. Peripheral TCRbeta sequencing aimed to test whether ivuxolimab altered TCR sequence diversity and caused clonal T-cell expansion. The monotherapy dose-escalation portion (N = 52 patients) of the phase I ivuxolimab trial is reported in the paper.

To sequence the TCRbeta CDR3 region, genomic DNA was isolated from the sorted cells. The immunoSEQ Assay was used for sequencing of TCRbeta CDR3 regions. TCRdb's version of the immuneACCESS table is confined to in-frame rearrangements and falls short of the full clone set. An unresolved V gene accounts for under half of the shortfall where checked; the remainder is of unknown origin. The sample table lists tens of thousands of clones, over 65% of them with a count of one. The ten most abundant clones make up roughly 2.8% of the sample. For CDR1 and CDR2, the germline V gene lists KGHSH and LQKENI. The CDR3 numbers 15 residues from cysteine through phenylalanine. The sequence is cut down to CDR3 DNA, 45 bases in frame from base 1. Trimming at the junction amounts to 2 bases on V and 6 bases on J, and the germline ends lie 14 bases apart. General findings and caveats noted by the study authors: Low levels of normalized T-cell clonal expansion were also seen in some nonresponding patients. Clonal expansion of both CD4+ and CD8+ blood T cells was observed from baseline to week 6 at doses 0.1 to 3.0 mg/kg. The antigen specificity of the peripheral T cells that underwent clonal expansion was not determined. After ivuxolimab, CD8+ T cells had more expanded clones than CD4+ T cells on average. In partial responders in the 0.1-3.0 mg/kg groups, normalized peripheral clonal expansion was found to be among the lowest, especially among CD8+ T cells.

The sequence was obtained from an adult with an advanced solid tumor such as melanoma, head and neck, liver or kidney cancer. The sample was CD4+ or CD8+ T cells sorted from blood, taken in a trial of the OX40 agonist ivuxolimab. The chain uses TRBV18 and TRBJ1-5; matching of 6 bases hints at TRBD1 as the D gene. This receptor carries the CDR3 CASSPEQGSGQPQHF. The DNA sequence is TGTGCCAGCTCACCAGAACAGGGTAGCGGTCAGCCCCAGCATTTT.